This TCR beta chain was recovered during a study of blood T cell repertoires in COVID-19. Study background: Italy, Spain and the United States were the sources of the convalescent and acute COVID-19 samples. The cDNA or gDNA used as material had been derived from T cells, B-cell-depleted T cells, or PBMCs.

The CDR3 spans 13 residues. Germline V lookup: CDR1 LGHNA, CDR2 YNFKEQ. V lost 4 bases and J lost 3, with 7 bases in between. In the original analysis: Nucleated cell counts were estimated from reference gene primer amplification. The table came from immunoSEQ multiplex PCR; TCRdb's copy has only in-frame clones and leaves some out. V, J and clone size were drawn from that table, and D and trimming were deduced from the DNA. The profile shows fewer than 250,000 clones, just over 90% of them singletons. The V gene is TRBV4-2, the J gene TRBJ1-3; D remains ambiguous. Sequencing was performed on peripheral blood. The clonotype comes from a man in his thirties or forties with acute or convalescent COVID-19. CDR3 sequence (DNA): TGTGCCAGCAGCCCCCAATTTGGAAACACCATATATTTT. It yields the protein CASSPQFGNTIYF.